This T cell receptor (beta chain) was identified in a study of beta chain features in type 1 diabetes. Every isolated RNA sample was fully reverse transcribed, so sequencing captured expressed TCRB transcripts. The method was immunoSEQ multiplex PCR; TCRdb's version includes in-frame clones alone and lacks a portion of them. The table shows under 50,000 clones, with about half occurring only once. Study findings and constraints: All four CD4+ subsets from Type 1 diabetes patients carried moderately but significantly shorter TCRB CDR3s. It was among patients, rather than healthy donors, that naive, central memory and Treg TCRB repertoires appeared more similar.

Sorting based on CD45RO/CCR7/CD25/CD127/CD95/CD27 separated CD4+ naive, central memory, regulatory and stem cell-like memory cells. Notes on this clone: What it binds is unknown.

Trimming removed 4 bases at V and 1 base at J, with 6 bases between. The CDR3 covers 12 residues. The germline V gene encodes CDR1 SGDLS and CDR2 YYNGEE. This TCR was recovered from a woman in her late teens or twenties in good health. The sequenced sample was Tregs from blood. This chain uses TRBV9 with TRBJ2-7; D is unresolved. As DNA, the CDR3 is TGTGCCAGCAGCCCCCGGTCCTACGAGCAGTACTTC. It is translated as CASSPRSYEQYF. The entire variable domain, with the rest obtained from reference TRBV9 and TRBJ2-7, is as follows: DSGVTQTPKHLITATGQRVTLRCSPRSGDLSVYWYQQSLDQGLQFLIQYYNGEERAKGNILERFSAQQFPDLHSELNLSSLELGDSALYFCASSPRSYEQYFGPGTRLTVT.